The 23 T cell receptor beta chains given below trace back to one sample, sequenced in a study of blood T cells in healthy people across ages. The use of a sample-barcoded 5' primer and a J-beta primer mix characterized a second PCR of about 6 to 11 cycles. Using its own MiXCR run on the 5' RACE reads, TCRdb lists one record per CDR3 protein. The sample comprises 1,800,000 or so distinct CDR3 sequences, about 39% of which are singletons, and under 25% rests with the top ten. The sample was blood. The receptors derive from a human donor in good health.

Remarks on this clonotype: This sequence may be a read error, since a much larger clone differs from it by one base. The J gene is TRBJ1-2, the V gene TRBV20-1; unclear D gene. The CDR3 consists of 12 residues. Germline CDR1 DFQATT, CDR2 SNEGSKA (reference sequence). CDR3 bases: TGCAGTGCTAGTATTTCGGATTATGACTACACCTTC. Amino acid sequence: CSASISDYDYTF.

V usage is TRBV7-2 and J usage is TRBJ2-4; unclear D gene. This CDR3 has 16 amino acids. CDR1 and CDR2 (germline): SGHTA, FQGNSA. Trimming took off 1 base at V and 3 bases at J, with 13 bases between the two ends. The CDR3 DNA sequence: TGTGCCAGCAGCTTAGGTGCGATGTGGGGCAAAAACATTCAGTACTTC. Translated: CASSLGAMWGKNIQYF.

This clonotype was observed a handful of times. The V gene is TRBV6-5, the J gene TRBJ1-2; tentative D call: TRBD1 (5 bases). CDR1 is MNHEY, CDR2 SVGAGI, per germline. The V and J ends lost 2 bases and 0 bases respectively, with 10 bases between them. The CDR3 is 15 amino acids. The CDR3 sequence: CASSYEWTTNYGYTF. The CDR3 DNA follows: TGTGCCAGCAGTTACGAGTGGACAACTAACTATGGCTACACCTTC.

The genes are TRBV4-3 and TRBJ1-4, with D maybe TRBD1 (5 bases). CDR1 and CDR2 from the germline V gene are LGHNA and YSLEER. V lost 0 bases to trimming and J lost 7 bases, with 9 bases between them. The CDR3 is made up of 14 amino acids. The CDR3 DNA sequence: TGCGCCAGCAGCCAAGAGACAGCTTCTGAAAAACTGTTTTTT. This translates into CASSQETASEKLFF.

This clonotype has a handful of counts. The chain is built from TRBV29-1 and TRBJ2-7; the D is unclear. The germline V gene has CDR1 SQVTM and CDR2 ANQGSEA. This CDR3 contains 13 residues. The V and J ends lost 1 base and 6 bases respectively, with 13 bases between them. The DNA of the CDR3 is TGCAGCGTTGAAGGACTTAGGTATGGCGAGCAGTACTTC. Protein sequence: CSVEGLRYGEQYF.

The chain employs TRBV29-1 and TRBJ2-5; TRBD2 is a possible D gene (5 bases). From germline, CDR1 is SQVTM and CDR2 ANQGSEA. There are 15 residues in the CDR3. Trimming removed 2 bases at V and 11 bases at J, with 24 bases between. This CDR3 is CSVETPRSLRDEQYF. DNA of the CDR3: TGCAGCGTTGAAACCCCCCGGTCCTTGAGGGATGAGCAGTACTTC. The entire variable domain, with the rest obtained from reference TRBV29-1 and TRBJ2-5, is as follows: SAVISQKPSRDICQRGTSLTIQCQVDSQVTMMFWYRQQPGQSLTLIATANQGSEATYESGFVIDKFPISRPNLTFSTLTVSNMSPEDSSIYLCSVETPRSLRDEQYFGPGTRLLVL.

The gene calls are TRBV7-9 and TRBJ2-7; tentatively, D is TRBD2 (6 bases). Judging by the DNA end, TRBJ2-5 fits better; the J call may be wrong. The length of the CDR3 is 14 residues. Per the germline V gene, CDR1 is SEHNR and CDR2 is FQNEAQ (reference sequence). CDR3 DNA sequence: TGTGCCAGCAGCGCGGGGCCCCGAAGGGAGACCCAGTACTTC. Its protein is CASSAGPRRETQYF.

V usage is TRBV6-1 and J usage is TRBJ2-1; 11 positions agree with TRBD2. The CDR3 runs 16 residues. J lost 6 bases, V lost 2 bases, and 6 bases had no gene match. Looked up from germline, CDR1 is MNHNS and CDR2 is SASEGT. CDR3 nucleotides: TGTGCCAGCAGTGAAATTCTAGCGGGGGGAGGCAATGAGCAGTTCTTC. The encoded protein is CASSEILAGGGNEQFF.

This clonotype was detected a few times. The gene calls are TRBV7-2 and TRBJ2-5, with D unresolved. The V gene lost 2 bases and the J gene lost 11 bases, with 15 bases spanning the gap. Germline V gives CDR1 SGHTA, CDR2 FQGNSA. The CDR3 is 13 amino acids. CDR3 coding DNA: TGTGCCAGCAGCTTATTACTTCTTCTGGAGCAGTACTTC. Its protein is CASSLLLLLEQYF.

This chain links TRBV3-1 with TRBJ2-1; D tentatively reads TRBD1 or TRBD2 (5 bases each). Trimming shortened V by 1 base and J by 1 base, and 14 bases separated the two germline ends. The CDR3 runs 17 residues. From germline, CDR1 is LGHDT and CDR2 YNNKEL (reference sequence). The DNA of the CDR3 is TGTGCCAGCAGCCAAGGTCGTGGGACCAATTCCTACAATGAGCAGTTCTTC. Its translation is CASSQGRGTNSYNEQFF.

The gene calls are TRBV7-2 and TRBJ2-1; possibly TRBD1 for D (6 bases). From germline, CDR1 is SGHTA and CDR2 FQGNSA. V lost 1 base and J 12 bases, leaving 16 bases between the germline ends. The CDR3 runs to 14 residues. The CDR3 DNA sequence: TGTGCCAGCAGCTTAGTTGTGGGGGCGGGTGTGCAGTTCTTC. Translation: CASSLVVGAGVQFF.

Comments on this clonotype: A single base separates this from a much larger clone, so it may be a read error. The gene calls are TRBV6-2 or TRBV6-3 and TRBJ2-1, with D possibly being TRBD2 (7 bases). In germline, CDR1 is MNHEY, CDR2 SVGEGT. The CDR3 spans 15 residues. Trimming took off 2 bases at V and 8 bases at J, with 16 bases between the two ends. The CDR3 is CASSYLEGGGHEQFF. The DNA of the CDR3 is TGTGCCAGCAGTTACCTCGAAGGGGGGGGGCATGAGCAGTTCTTC.

The V call is TRBV7-9, the J call TRBJ1-1; TRBD1 matches 7 bases. This CDR3 contains 15 residues. Looked up from germline, CDR1 is SEHNR and CDR2 is FQNEAQ (reference sequence). CDR3 protein: CTTRSGGDLNTEAFF. The CDR3 DNA reads TGTACCACACGCTCAGGGGGTGACCTGAACACTGAAGCTTTCTTT.

The chain couples TRBV4-3 to TRBJ1-6, with no clear D. Germline V gene lookup returns CDR1 LGHNA and CDR2 YSLEER. CDR3 length: 16 residues. V lost 1 base and J lost 18, with 25 bases in between. DNA of the CDR3: TGCGCCAGCAGCCAAGGTTCCACCGAGGATCATTCAGCCCCCCACTTT. It translates to CASSQGSTEDHSAPHF.

There are many counts of this clonotype. This sequence joins TRBV7-2 and TRBJ2-3; possibly TRBD2 for D (6 bases). The CDR3 is 16 residues long. Trimming pared 1 base from V and 1 base from J, leaving 12 bases between. Germline CDR1 SGHTA, CDR2 FQGNSA. CDR3 nucleotides: TGTGCCAGCAGCTTAGGAGCGTCGGGGGGCACAGATACGCAGTATTTT. Translating gives CASSLGASGGTDTQYF.

This clonotype was recorded a few times. The chain links TRBV7-2 to TRBJ2-3, with TRBD2 matching over 10 bases. This CDR3 has 16 amino acids. The trim removed 2 bases at V and 1 base at J, leaving 3 bases unmatched. Germline-derived CDR1 and CDR2 are SGHTA and FQGNSA. The CDR3 nucleotides are TGTGCCAGCAGCTTACTGCTAGCGGGGGGCACAGATACGCAGTATTTT. Translation: CASSLLLAGGTDTQYF. Filled out from reference TRBV7-2 and TRBJ2-3, the complete variable domain reads GAGVSQSPSNKVTEKGKDVELRCDPISGHTALYWYRQSLGQGLEFLIYFQGNSAPDKSGLPSDRFSAERTGGSVSTLTIQRTQQEDSAVYLCASSLLLAGGTDTQYFGPGTRLTVL.

This clonotype has just a few counts. This chain connects TRBV6-5 to TRBJ1-2; D gene ambiguous. V lost 0 bases, J lost 4 bases, and 12 bases lay in between. CDR1 and CDR2 from the germline V gene are MNHEY and SVGAGI. The CDR3 consists of 15 residues. CDR3 nucleotides: TGTGCCAGCAGTTACTCTCCTGACCCGCCCTATGGCTACACCTTC. It specifies CASSYSPDPPYGYTF.

The V call is TRBV21-1, the J call TRBJ2-5; the table's D call, TRBD1, was not checked against the DNA. TRBV21-1 is a known pseudogene. The CDR3 has 16 residues. The CDR3 coding sequence is TGTGCCAGCAGCAAACGTGGGGGACGCACTCAAGAGACCCAGTACTTC. Residues: CASSKRGGRTQETQYF.

Only a few counts were recorded for this clonotype. V is TRBV5-4 and J is TRBJ2-5; a weak D match, TRBD1 (6 bases). This CDR3 has 14 residues. V shed 0 bases and J shed 3 bases, with 9 bases lying between them. Germline V CDR1 and CDR2: SGHNT, YYREEE (reference sequence). The CDR3 protein is CASSLGQAEETQYF. In DNA, the CDR3 is TGTGCCAGCAGCTTGGGACAGGCGGAAGAGACCCAGTACTTC.

This clonotype was seen at least ten times. The chain links TRBV7-2 to TRBJ2-4; no firm D call. Germline CDR1 and CDR2: SGHTA and FQGNSA. The CDR3 is 12 residues long. V was cut by 4 bases and J by 1 base, with 2 bases left in between. CDR3 nucleotides: TGTGCCAGCAGCTGGGCCAAAAACATTCAGTACTTC. Translation: CASSWAKNIQYF.

The chain joins TRBV5-6 to TRBJ2-1, with D perhaps matching TRBD2 (5 bases). The CDR3 is 15 amino acids. Per the germline V gene, CDR1 is SGHDT and CDR2 is YYEEEE. Trimming took 0 bases from V and 2 from J, leaving 9 bases between them. CDR3 DNA sequence: TGTGCCAGCAGCTTGGATCGGAGGACCTACAATGAGCAGTTCTTC. Translation gives CASSLDRRTYNEQFF.

This clonotype was picked up a small number of times. The V gene is TRBV6-1, the J gene TRBJ2-7, with TRBD1 matching over 7 bases. After removal of 6 bases from V and 2 bases from J, the junction contained 10 bases not matched to a gene. Germline CDR1 MNHNS, CDR2 SASEGT. CDR3 length: 15 residues. The CDR3 DNA sequence: TGTGCCAGCAGAAATCGTCCAGGGGGAACCTACGAGCAGTACTTC. Its protein is CASRNRPGGTYEQYF.

This clonotype was picked up a small number of times. CDR3 sequence: CASSRGEADTQYF. CDR3 bases: TGTGCCAGCAGCCGTGGTGAGGCAGATACGCAGTATTTT. The chain recombines TRBV6-5 with TRBJ2-3, with D uncertain. Germline CDR1 is MNHEY and CDR2 is SVGAGI. V was shortened by 6 bases and J by 4 bases, with 11 bases between the two germline ends. CDR3 length: 13 residues.